One and the same sample provided the 28 T cell receptor beta chains below, sequenced in a study of OX40 agonist ivuxolimab in advanced cancers. Libraries were prepared by immunoSEQ multiplex PCR; TCRdb keeps only in-frame clonotypes and omits some of them. This sample has about 69,000 clones, with roughly nine tenths found just once. Sequencing used CD4+ or CD8+ T cells sorted from blood, obtained in a trial of the OX40 agonist ivuxolimab. The receptor set was obtained from an adult with an advanced solid tumor such as melanoma, head and neck, liver or kidney cancer.

This chain links TRBV27 with TRBJ2-5; TRBD2 agrees at 11 bases. The CDR3 is 14 residues long. V was clipped by 5 bases and J by 5 bases; unmatched bases: 4. Germline assignment: CDR1 MNHEY and CDR2 SMNVEV (reference sequence). CDR3 loop: CASSRTSGRETQYF. The DNA of the CDR3 is TGTGCCAGCAGTCGGACTAGCGGGCGGGAGACCCAGTACTTC.

The chain carries TRBV28 and TRBJ2-7; weak D call: TRBD1 (5 bases). V was cut by 5 bases and J by 0 bases, with 14 bases left in between. The germline V gene encodes CDR1 MDHEN and CDR2 SYDVKM. This CDR3 has 15 amino acids. The DNA of the CDR3 is TGTGCCAGCAGTCGAGCTCAGGGAAGCTCCTACGAGCAGTACTTC. This encodes CASSRAQGSSYEQYF.

CDR3 in amino acids: CSVEGTGSTNEKLFF. Written as DNA, the CDR3 is TGCAGCGTTGAGGGGACAGGCTCAACTAATGAAAAACTGTTTTTT. The chain uses TRBV29-1 and TRBJ1-4, with TRBD1 identical over 8 bases. The germline gives CDR1 SQVTM, CDR2 ANQGSEA. After removal of 3 bases from V and 0 bases from J, the junction contained 3 bases not matched to a gene. The CDR3 runs to 15 residues. The full variable domain, completed using reference TRBV29-1 and TRBJ1-4, is SAVISQKPSRDICQRGTSLTIQCQVDSQVTMMFWYRQQPGQSLTLIATANQGSEATYESGFVIDKFPISRPNLTFSTLTVSNMSPEDSSIYLCSVEGTGSTNEKLFFGSGTQLSVL.

The genes are TRBV28 and TRBJ2-1, with 9 bases aligning to TRBD2. Per germline, CDR1 MDHEN and CDR2 SYDVKM. This CDR3 has 18 amino acids. The ends lost 5 bases at V and 2 bases at J; junction bases unmatched: 13. For the CDR3, the DNA is TGTGCCAGCAGTCCGGGGCAACCTATAGCGGGAGCCTACAATGAGCAGTTCTTC. It translates to CASSPGQPIAGAYNEQFF.

The V call is TRBV28, the J call TRBJ1-5; D perhaps matches TRBD1 (6 bases). The CDR3 totals 15 residues. Germline V CDR1 and CDR2: MDHEN, SYDVKM. The V end was cut by 6 bases, the J end by 3 bases, with 15 bases between. CDR3 sequence: CASSYGGAVNQPQHF. CDR3 in DNA: TGTGCCAGCAGCTACGGGGGGGCCGTCAATCAGCCCCAGCATTTT.

The chain is built from TRBV6-6 and TRBJ2-7, with a tentative D call TRBD2 (5 bases). Germline CDR1 reads MNHNY; CDR2 reads SVGAGI (reference sequence). V lost 4 bases, J lost 2 bases, and 15 bases lay in between. The CDR3 contains 15 residues. For the CDR3, the DNA is TGTGCCAGCAGTTCAAGACCAGGAGGACCCTACGAGCAGTACTTC. This gives the protein CASSSRPGGPYEQYF.

The V call is TRBV5-6, the J call TRBJ1-1; tentative D call: TRBD1 (6 bases). The CDR3 sequence is 14 residues long. The V end was cut by 4 bases, the J end by 6 bases, with 16 bases between. Germline V gene data show CDR1 as SGHDT and CDR2 as YYEEEE. For the CDR3, the DNA is TGTGCCAGCAGCGAGGAACAGGGATTCGCTGAAGCTTTCTTT. This sequence encodes CASSEEQGFAEAFF.

The V gene is TRBV14, the J gene TRBJ2-1; no reliable D call. The V gene's germline CDR1 is SGHDN and CDR2 FVKESK. The CDR3 has 18 amino acids. V lost 4 bases and J lost 0, with 19 bases in between. CDR3 loop: CASSPRAGRHLSYNEQFF. As DNA, the CDR3 is TGTGCCAGCAGCCCCCGGGCCGGGCGTCACCTCTCCTACAATGAGCAGTTCTTC.

The V and J genes are TRBV6-5 and TRBJ2-7; 10 nucleotides line up with TRBD1. Per germline, CDR1 MNHEY and CDR2 SVGAGI. J was trimmed by 6 bases and V by 5 bases; bases with no gene match: 7. CDR3 size: 14 residues. CDR3 bases: TGTGCCAGCAGTACATGGACAGGGGGTAGCGAGCAGTACTTC. Amino acids: CASSTWTGGSEQYF.

The V and J genes are TRBV28 and TRBJ1-2; D not resolved. Trimming stripped 5 bases from V and 3 bases from J, with 19 bases between. Germline V gene sequence: CDR1 MDHEN, CDR2 SYDVKM. The CDR3 is made up of 16 amino acids. The CDR3 DNA reads TGTGCCAGCAGTACACCCTTAAAAGGGTTGGACTATGGCTACACCTTC. It encodes CASSTPLKGLDYGYTF.

The genes are TRBV6-1 and TRBJ1-2, with a weak D call TRBD1 (6 bases). Germline V gene data show CDR1 as MNHNS and CDR2 as SASEGT. The CDR3 extends over 15 amino acids. V dropped 6 bases and J dropped 2 bases, with 16 bases sitting between them. The CDR3 region has the DNA TGTGCCAGCAGGATGCCGGGACAACAAAACTATGGCTACACCTTC. Translation gives CASRMPGQQNYGYTF.

The CDR3 is CSVEEVDEQYF. In DNA, the CDR3 is TGCAGCGTTGAAGAGGTAGACGAGCAGTACTTC. V is TRBV29-1 and J is TRBJ2-7; no clear D. V shed 0 bases and J shed 5 bases, with 5 bases lying between them. CDR1 SQVTM and CDR2 ANQGSEA come from the germline V gene. The CDR3 is 11 amino acids.

This sequence joins TRBV7-3 and TRBJ2-5; D is unclear. V was pared by 2 bases and J by 2 bases, with 12 bases between. Germline CDR1 SGHTA, CDR2 FQGTGA. This CDR3 region has 15 residues. The CDR3 region is CASSLFGLGQETQYF. Written as DNA, the CDR3 is TGTGCCAGCAGCTTATTTGGTCTAGGACAAGAGACCCAGTACTTC.

The chain uses TRBV28 and TRBJ1-5; D remains ambiguous. V lost 2 bases and J 6 bases, leaving 5 bases between the germline ends. This CDR3 region has 12 residues. From germline, CDR1 is MDHEN and CDR2 SYDVKM. CDR3 in DNA: TGTGCCAGCAGTTTAAGCGGTCAGCCCCAGCATTTT. This codes for CASSLSGQPQHF.

This rearrangement joins TRBV19 to TRBJ1-1; D is perhaps TRBD1 (5 bases). Trimming took 10 bases from V and 1 from J, leaving 13 bases between them. The length of the CDR3 is 13 residues. Germline V gene lookup returns CDR1 LNHDA and CDR2 SQIVND (reference sequence). The CDR3 sequence: CAIIVRGNTEAFF. CDR3 DNA: TGTGCCATTATTGTGAGGGGGAACACTGAAGCTTTCTTT.

This clone was counted only a few times. This rearrangement joins TRBV7-3 to TRBJ2-2; tentatively, D is TRBD1 (7 bases). The CDR3 is 14 residues long. Germline CDR1 is SGHTA and CDR2 is FQGTGA. V dropped 5 bases and J dropped 6 bases, with 13 bases sitting between them. CDR3 nucleotides: TGTGCCAGCAGCGCGGGGACAGTTCCCGGGGAGCTGTTTTTT. It is translated as CASSAGTVPGELFF.

The chain couples TRBV28 to TRBJ2-7; TRBD2 matches 7 bases. V dropped 3 bases and J dropped 3; count of bases not matched to a gene: 5. This CDR3 contains 14 residues. Germline V gene sequence: CDR1 MDHEN, CDR2 SYDVKM. The CDR3 here is CASSFGDYNYEQYF. In nucleotides, the CDR3 is TGTGCCAGCAGTTTTGGGGACTACAACTACGAGCAGTACTTC.

This chain links TRBV5-1 with TRBJ1-2, with D possibly TRBD1 on 5 matching bases. The ends were cut back, 0 bases at V and 0 bases at J, with 12 bases in the middle. The CDR3 consists of 16 residues. Germline V gene sequence: CDR1 SGHRS, CDR2 YFSETQ. The CDR3 loop is CASSLEFGGSNYGYTF. In nucleotides, the CDR3 is TGCGCCAGCAGCTTGGAATTTGGGGGATCTAACTATGGCTACACCTTC. The full variable domain, rest sourced from reference TRBV5-1 and TRBJ1-2, is KAGVTQTPRYLIKTRGQQVTLSCSPISGHRSVSWYQQTPGQGLQFLFEYFSETQRNKGNFPGRFSGRQFSNSRSEMNVSTLELGDSALYLCASSLEFGGSNYGYTFGSGTRLTVV.

The chain couples TRBV7-8 to TRBJ1-6; possible D gene TRBD1, 5 bases. CDR3 length equals 15 residues. Trimming pared 1 base from V and 7 bases from J, leaving 11 bases between. The germline V gene has CDR1 SGHVS and CDR2 FQNEAQ. CDR3 sequence: CASSLGEGTNSPLHF. The CDR3 nucleotides read TGTGCCAGCAGCTTAGGAGAGGGGACGAATTCACCCCTCCACTTT. Drawing the rest from reference TRBV7-8 and TRBJ1-6, the complete variable domain is GAGVSQSPRYKVAKRGQDVALRCDPISGHVSLFWYQQALGQGPEFLTYFQNEAQLDKSGLPSDRFFAERPEGSVSTLKIQRTQQEDSAVYLCASSLGEGTNSPLHFGNGTRLTVT.

V gene TRBV28 combines with J gene TRBJ1-4, with unresolved D. CDR3 length equals 15 residues. The ends were cut back, 6 bases at V and 0 bases at J, with 11 bases in the middle. In germline, CDR1 is MDHEN, CDR2 SYDVKM. CDR3 in DNA: TGTGCCAGCAGAACCTCTACTACAACTAATGAAAAACTGTTTTTT. This codes for CASRTSTTTNEKLFF. The complete variable domain, with remaining parts taken from reference TRBV28 and TRBJ1-4, reads DVKVTQSSRYLVKRTGEKVFLECVQDMDHENMFWYRQDPGLGLRLIYFSYDVKMKEKGDIPEGYSVSREKKERFSLILESASTNQTSMYLCASRTSTTTNEKLFFGSGTQLSVL.

This clone appeared once. The chain is built from TRBV6-1 and TRBJ2-7; D possibly uses TRBD1 or TRBD2 (5 bases each). Germline V CDR1 and CDR2: MNHNS, SASEGT. Between the trimmed V and J ends, which lost 6 bases and 0 bases, there was a span of 12 bases. CDR3 length: 14 residues. CDR3 loop: CASSRDVSSYEQYF. In nucleotides, the CDR3 is TGTGCCAGCAGCCGGGACGTAAGCTCCTACGAGCAGTACTTC.

The chain has TRBV5-1 and TRBJ2-7; 11 bases align to TRBD2. This CDR3 region has 14 residues. Germline trimming cut 5 bases from V and 6 bases from J; bases unmatched to any gene: 7. Germline V CDR1 and CDR2: SGHRS, YFSETQ. CDR3 sequence reads: CASRLAGGALEQYF. The CDR3 DNA reads as TGCGCCAGCAGGTTAGCGGGAGGGGCTCTCGAGCAGTACTTC.

V gene TRBV7-6 combines with J gene TRBJ1-2, with no clear D. The CDR3 covers 15 residues. Germline CDR1 and CDR2: SGHVS and FNYEAQ. The V end was cut by 0 bases, the J end by 5 bases, with 13 bases between. The CDR3 here is CASSLATGDRYGYTF. The CDR3, as DNA: TGTGCCAGCAGCTTAGCGACCGGGGATAGGTATGGCTACACCTTC.

The genes are TRBV14 and TRBJ2-1; 9 nucleotides match TRBD2. This CDR3 is 15 amino acids long. The junction had 7 bases not matched to a gene; V was cut back by 4 bases and J by 6 bases. The germline V gene has CDR1 SGHDN and CDR2 FVKESK. The CDR3 protein is CASSPIAGEGNEQFF. The DNA of the CDR3 is TGTGCCAGCAGCCCGATAGCGGGAGAGGGCAATGAGCAGTTCTTC.

This sequence joins TRBV7-2 and TRBJ1-1; D uncertain. Germline V gene sequence: CDR1 SGHTA, CDR2 FQGNSA. The CDR3 runs 15 residues. Trimming took 1 base from V and 3 from J, leaving 12 bases between them. The CDR3, as DNA: TGTGCCAGCAGCTTAGATGGCAGGCGGTACACTGAAGCTTTCTTT. This translates into CASSLDGRRYTEAFF.

This chain uses TRBV19 with TRBJ2-1; 7 bases align to TRBD2. V lost 4 bases and J lost 6; bases outside the gene matches: 6. The CDR3 is made up of 14 amino acids. CDR1 and CDR2 from the germline V gene are LNHDA and SQIVND (reference sequence). CDR3 region: CASSTRTSVNEQFF. CDR3 nucleotide sequence: TGTGCCAGTAGTACGAGAACTAGCGTCAATGAGCAGTTCTTC.

V gene TRBV7-3 combines with J gene TRBJ2-7; weak D call: TRBD2 (6 bases). This CDR3 spans 15 amino acids. Germline V gene data show CDR1 as SGHTA and CDR2 as FQGTGA. V lost 0 bases and J 5 bases, leaving 14 bases between the germline ends. CDR3 nucleotides: TGTGCCAGCAGCTTAACCGGGACTCCTGCGGACGAGCAGTACTTC. It yields the protein CASSLTGTPADEQYF.

The chain employs TRBV4-1 and TRBJ2-1, with a tentative D call TRBD2 (5 bases). Germline CDR1 and CDR2: MGHRA and YSYEKL. CDR3 length equals 11 residues. The V gene lost 4 bases and the J gene lost 10 bases, with 8 bases spanning the gap. The CDR3 region is CASSLEREQFF. The CDR3 region has the DNA TGCGCCAGCAGCCTCGAGCGGGAGCAGTTCTTC.